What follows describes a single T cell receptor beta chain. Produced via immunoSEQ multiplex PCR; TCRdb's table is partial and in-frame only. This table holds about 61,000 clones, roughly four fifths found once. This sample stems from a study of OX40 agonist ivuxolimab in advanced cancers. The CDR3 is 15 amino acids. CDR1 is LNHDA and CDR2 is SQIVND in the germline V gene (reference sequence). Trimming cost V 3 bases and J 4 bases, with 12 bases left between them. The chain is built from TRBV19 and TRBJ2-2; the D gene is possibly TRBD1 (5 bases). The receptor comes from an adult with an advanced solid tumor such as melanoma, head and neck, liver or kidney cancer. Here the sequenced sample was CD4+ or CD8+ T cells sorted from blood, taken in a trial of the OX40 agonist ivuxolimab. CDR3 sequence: CASSIQGSSTGELFF. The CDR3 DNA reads TGTGCCAGTAGTATCCAGGGCTCTAGCACCGGGGAGCTGTTTTTT.